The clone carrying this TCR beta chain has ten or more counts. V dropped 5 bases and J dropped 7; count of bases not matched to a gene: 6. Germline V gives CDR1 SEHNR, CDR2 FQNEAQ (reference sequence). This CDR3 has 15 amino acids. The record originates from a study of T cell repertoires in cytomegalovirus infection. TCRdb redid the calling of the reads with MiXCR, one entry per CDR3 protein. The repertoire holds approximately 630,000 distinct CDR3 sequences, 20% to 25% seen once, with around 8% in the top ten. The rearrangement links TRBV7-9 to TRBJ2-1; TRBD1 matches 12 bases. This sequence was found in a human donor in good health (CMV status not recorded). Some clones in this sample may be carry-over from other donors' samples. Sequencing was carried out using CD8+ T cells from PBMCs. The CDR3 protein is CASSKRDRGLNEQFF. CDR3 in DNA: TGTGCCAGCAGCAAGCGGGACAGGGGGCTGAATGAGCAGTTCTTC.